Below, 12 T cell receptor beta chains from the same sample are listed, as sequenced in a study of OX40 agonist ivuxolimab in advanced cancers. Sequencing used immunoSEQ multiplex PCR; TCRdb keeps in-frame clones, though not all of them. The sample records fewer than 85,000 clones, about 88% being singletons. Sequencing used CD4+ or CD8+ T cells sorted from blood, obtained in a trial of the OX40 agonist ivuxolimab. The receptors here all came from an adult with an advanced solid tumor such as melanoma, head and neck, liver or kidney cancer.

The gene calls are TRBV11-2 and TRBJ1-1; 9 bases are shared with TRBD1. Germline V CDR1 and CDR2: SGHAT, FQNNGV. V lost 5 bases and J lost 2; bases outside the gene matches: 6. The length of the CDR3 is 15 residues. DNA of the CDR3: TGTGCCAGCAGCAGGGACAGGGTCCAAAACACTGAAGCTTTCTTT. Translated, it gives CASSRDRVQNTEAFF.

The rearrangement uses TRBV30 and TRBJ1-3; TRBD1 matches 8 bases. CDR1 and CDR2 from the germline V gene are GTSNPN and SVGIG (reference sequence). J was trimmed by 3 bases and V by 1 base; bases with no gene match: 8. The CDR3 contains 16 residues. In DNA, the CDR3 is TGTGCCTGGAGTGCGGCGGCAGGGGGCTTTGGAAACACCATATATTTT. Amino acids: CAWSAAAGGFGNTIYF.

The gene calls are TRBV7-3 and TRBJ2-1; 11 positions agree with TRBD2. Per the germline V gene, CDR1 is SGHTA and CDR2 is FQGTGA. The trim removed 5 bases at V and 9 bases at J, leaving 6 bases unmatched. The CDR3 length is 14 residues. CDR3 nucleotide sequence: TGTGCCAGCAGCCATAGCGGGAGGGGTAGTGAGCAGTTCTTC. It yields the protein CASSHSGRGSEQFF.

The V call is TRBV19, the J call TRBJ2-5, with 7 bases fitting TRBD2. Germline-derived CDR1 and CDR2 are LNHDA and SQIVND (reference sequence). J gave up 5 bases and V 3 bases, and 3 bases lay outside the gene matches. The CDR3 contains 13 residues. CDR3 in DNA: TGTGCCAGTAGTATTTTTAGCGGGGAGACCCAGTACTTC. Translation: CASSIFSGETQYF.

V usage is TRBV5-1 and J usage is TRBJ1-1, with D unclear. Trimming cost V 0 bases and J 6 bases, with 6 bases left between them. The CDR3 has 12 residues. CDR1 and CDR2 (germline): SGHRS, YFSETQ. The chain's CDR3 is CASSLGHSEAFF. The CDR3 coding sequence is TGCGCCAGCAGCTTGGGACACTCTGAAGCTTTCTTT.

The J gene is TRBJ1-1, the V gene TRBV5-1; 9 bases match TRBD1. This CDR3 is built from 15 residues. Germline V CDR1 and CDR2: SGHRS, YFSETQ. V lost 3 bases to trimming and J lost 3 bases; unmatched junction nucleotides: 6. The CDR3 DNA follows: TGCGCCAGCAGCTCACTACAGGGGGCGGACACTGAAGCTTTCTTT. Amino acids: CASSSLQGADTEAFF. Based on the CDR3 plus reference TRBV5-1 and TRBJ1-1, the full variable domain is KAGVTQTPRYLIKTRGQQVTLSCSPISGHRSVSWYQQTPGQGLQFLFEYFSETQRNKGNFPGRFSGRQFSNSRSEMNVSTLELGDSALYLCASSSLQGADTEAFFGQGTRLTVV.

The J gene is TRBJ2-1, the V gene TRBV5-8; TRBD2 aligns across 11 bases. Germline CDR1 reads SGHTS; CDR2 reads YDEGEE. The J segment lost 4 bases and the V segment lost 4 bases, leaving 13 bases of the junction unmatched. The CDR3 is 18 amino acids. In nucleotides, the CDR3 is TGTGCCAGCAGCCCGGGACCCCATAGCGGGGGGGCGTACAATGAGCAGTTCTTC. Protein sequence: CASSPGPHSGGAYNEQFF.

This CDR3 reads CASSPRSSGANVLTF. The CDR3 region has the DNA TGTGCCAGCAGCCCGCGGAGTTCTGGGGCCAACGTCCTGACTTTC. The genes are TRBV5-8 and TRBJ2-6; D not resolved. CDR1 SGHTS and CDR2 YDEGEE come from the germline V gene. The CDR3 is 15 amino acids. The V gene lost 4 bases and the J gene lost 1 base, with 9 bases spanning the gap.

This clone was recorded once. The chain employs TRBV19 and TRBJ2-4; tentative D call: TRBD2 (6 bases). Germline values: CDR1 LNHDA, CDR2 SQIVND (reference sequence). Trimming pared 3 bases from V and 7 bases from J, leaving 13 bases between. The CDR3 is 14 residues long. CDR3 residues: CASSILGGSNIQYF. The CDR3 DNA reads TGTGCCAGTAGTATCCTAGGAGGGAGCAACATTCAGTACTTC.

The chain uses TRBV12-5 and TRBJ2-1; D is undetermined. Germline V gene sequence: CDR1 LGHNT, CDR2 FRNRAP. V was cut by 10 bases and J by 1 base, with 14 bases left in between. The CDR3 has 14 amino acids. The DNA of the CDR3 is TGTGCTAACCTGGCTCTTCGTTCCTACAATGAGCAGTTCTTC. Its translation: CANLALRSYNEQFF.

The chain combines TRBV18 with TRBJ2-2; 12 bases are shared with TRBD2. The V gene end was trimmed by 4 bases and the J gene end by 7 bases; junction bases not matched to a gene: 10. The CDR3 totals 17 residues. CDR1 and CDR2 from the germline V gene are KGHSH and LQKENI. CDR3 amino acids: CASSLRTSGNHIGELFF. The CDR3 DNA sequence: TGTGCCAGCTCACTTCGGACTAGCGGGAATCACATCGGGGAGCTGTTTTTT.

J is TRBJ2-3 and V is TRBV6-6; D not certain. Trimming shortened V by 4 bases and J by 4 bases, and 12 bases separated the two germline ends. Germline CDR1 is MNHNY and CDR2 is SVGAGI (reference sequence). This CDR3 comprises 14 residues. The CDR3 loop is CASSSPTSADTQYF. CDR3 DNA sequence: TGTGCCAGCAGTTCCCCGACTTCGGCAGATACGCAGTATTTT.